This T cell receptor beta chain was captured by sequencing in a study of T cell responses to AZD1222 COVID-19 vaccine. TCRdb keeps only in-frame clones here, not all; method: immunoSEQ multiplex PCR. The repertoire holds tens of thousands of clones, with roughly 87% as singletons. V gave up 0 bases and J gave up 3 bases; unmatched junction bases: 3. The CDR3 has 15 residues. The germline CDR1 and CDR2 sequences are ENHRY and SYGVKD. V gene TRBV10-3 combines with J gene TRBJ2-7; TRBD2 agrees at 9 bases. This TCR was recovered from an adult who received the AZD1222 COVID-19 vaccine. This material consisted of peripheral blood, taken 28 days after the second AZD1222 dose. The CDR3 coding sequence is TGTGCCATCAGTGAGTCTCTAGCGGGGATCTACGAGCAGTACGTC. Amino acid sequence: CAISESLAGIYEQYV.